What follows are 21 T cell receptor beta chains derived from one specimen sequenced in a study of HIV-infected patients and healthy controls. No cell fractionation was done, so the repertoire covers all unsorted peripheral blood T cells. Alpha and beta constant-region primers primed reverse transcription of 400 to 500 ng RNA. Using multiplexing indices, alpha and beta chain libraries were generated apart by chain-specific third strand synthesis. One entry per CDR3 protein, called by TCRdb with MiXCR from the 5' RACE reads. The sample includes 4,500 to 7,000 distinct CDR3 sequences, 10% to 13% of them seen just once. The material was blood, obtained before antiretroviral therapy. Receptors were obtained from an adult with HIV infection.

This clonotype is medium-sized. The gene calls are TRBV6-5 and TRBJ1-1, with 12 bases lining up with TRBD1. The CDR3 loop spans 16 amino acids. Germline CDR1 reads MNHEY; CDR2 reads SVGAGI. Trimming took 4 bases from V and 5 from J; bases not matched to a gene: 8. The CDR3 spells CASSFLGQGAPTEAFF. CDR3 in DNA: TGTGCCAGCAGTTTCCTGGGACAGGGGGCGCCGACTGAAGCTTTCTTT.

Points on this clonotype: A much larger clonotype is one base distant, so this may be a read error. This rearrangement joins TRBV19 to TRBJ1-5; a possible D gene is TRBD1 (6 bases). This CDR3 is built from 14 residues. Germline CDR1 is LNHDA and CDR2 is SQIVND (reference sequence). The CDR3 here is CATTTGSLGQPLHF. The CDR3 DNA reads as TGTGCCACAACCACAGGGTCCCTAGGTCAGCCCCTGCATTTT.

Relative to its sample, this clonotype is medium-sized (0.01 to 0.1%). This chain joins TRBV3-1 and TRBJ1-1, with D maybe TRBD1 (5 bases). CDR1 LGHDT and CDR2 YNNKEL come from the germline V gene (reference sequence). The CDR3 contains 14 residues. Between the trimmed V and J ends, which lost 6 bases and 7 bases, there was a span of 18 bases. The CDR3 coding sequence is TGTGCCAGCAGTTTTAGGGAGGGACTGGATGAAGCTTTCTTT. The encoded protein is CASSFREGLDEAFF.

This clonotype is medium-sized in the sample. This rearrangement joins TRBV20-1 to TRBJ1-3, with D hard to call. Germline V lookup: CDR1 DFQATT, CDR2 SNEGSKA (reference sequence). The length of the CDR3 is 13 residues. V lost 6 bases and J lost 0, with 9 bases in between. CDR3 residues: CSAPWNSGNTIYF. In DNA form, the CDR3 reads TGCAGTGCCCCTTGGAACTCTGGAAACACCATATATTTT.

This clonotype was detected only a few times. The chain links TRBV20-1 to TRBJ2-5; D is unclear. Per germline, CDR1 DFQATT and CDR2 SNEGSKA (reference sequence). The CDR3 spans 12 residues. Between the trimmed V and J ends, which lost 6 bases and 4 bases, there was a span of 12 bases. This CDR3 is CSALKWGETQYF. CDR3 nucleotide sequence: TGCAGTGCCCTGAAGTGGGGAGAGACCCAGTACTTC.

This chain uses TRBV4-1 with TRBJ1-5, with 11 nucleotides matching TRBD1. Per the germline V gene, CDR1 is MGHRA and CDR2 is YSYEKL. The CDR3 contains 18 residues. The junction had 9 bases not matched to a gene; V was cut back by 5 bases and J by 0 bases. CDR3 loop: CASSKGQGGINSNQPQHF. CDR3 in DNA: TGCGCCAGCAGCAAGGGACAGGGGGGGATCAATAGCAATCAGCCCCAGCATTTT.

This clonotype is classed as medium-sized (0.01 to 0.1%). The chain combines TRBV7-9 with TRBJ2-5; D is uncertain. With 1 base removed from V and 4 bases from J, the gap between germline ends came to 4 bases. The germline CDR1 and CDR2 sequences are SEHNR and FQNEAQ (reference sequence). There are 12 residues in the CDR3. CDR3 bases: TGTGCCAGCAGCTTAGAGGTAGAGACCCAGTACTTC. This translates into CASSLEVETQYF.

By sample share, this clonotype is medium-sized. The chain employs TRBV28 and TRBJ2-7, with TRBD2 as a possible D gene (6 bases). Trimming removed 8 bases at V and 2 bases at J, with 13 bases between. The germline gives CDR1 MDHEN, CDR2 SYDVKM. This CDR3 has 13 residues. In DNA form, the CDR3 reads TGTGCCAGCCAACCGCGGGGTGCCTACGAGCAGTACTTC. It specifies CASQPRGAYEQYF.

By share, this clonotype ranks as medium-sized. In DNA, the CDR3 is TGTGCCAGCAGCTCGGGACATTTTTTCATTCAGTACTTC. Translation: CASSSGHFFIQYF. The chain couples TRBV7-2 to TRBJ2-4; maybe TRBD1 (6 bases). The CDR3 totals 13 residues. Trimming shortened V by 4 bases and J by 9 bases, and 13 bases separated the two germline ends. The germline V gene encodes CDR1 SGHTA and CDR2 FQGNSA.

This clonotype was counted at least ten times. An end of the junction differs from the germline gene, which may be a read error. The CDR3 sequence: CASSEGGAPPVLF. CDR3 nucleotides: TGTGCCAGCAGTGAGGGGGGGGCCCCGCCTGTCCTCTTT. The rearrangement uses TRBV2 and TRBJ1-1; weak D call: TRBD1 (6 bases). Germline V gene data show CDR1 as SNHLY and CDR2 as FYNNEI. The CDR3 is 13 residues long.

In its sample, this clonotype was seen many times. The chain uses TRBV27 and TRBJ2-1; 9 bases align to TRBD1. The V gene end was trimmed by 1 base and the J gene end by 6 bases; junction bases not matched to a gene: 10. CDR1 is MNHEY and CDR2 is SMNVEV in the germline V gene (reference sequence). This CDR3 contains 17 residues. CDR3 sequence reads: CASSLLRPGQGFNEQFF. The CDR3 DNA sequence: TGTGCCAGCAGTTTATTACGGCCGGGACAGGGATTCAATGAGCAGTTCTTC.

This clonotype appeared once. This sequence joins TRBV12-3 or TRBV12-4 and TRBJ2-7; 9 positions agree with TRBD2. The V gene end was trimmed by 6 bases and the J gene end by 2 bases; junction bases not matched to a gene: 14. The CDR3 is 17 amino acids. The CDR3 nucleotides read TGTGCCAGCAGCCTTGGGGGACTAGCACGAGGCCCCTACGAGCAGTACTTC. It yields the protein CASSLGGLARGPYEQYF.

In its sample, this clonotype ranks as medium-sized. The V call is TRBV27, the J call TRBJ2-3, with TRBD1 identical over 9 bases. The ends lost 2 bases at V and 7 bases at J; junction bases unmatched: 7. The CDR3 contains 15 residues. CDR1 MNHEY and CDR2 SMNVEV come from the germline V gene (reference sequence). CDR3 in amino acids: CASSLGLQGAYTQYF. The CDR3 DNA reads TGTGCCAGCAGTTTAGGTTTACAGGGGGCGTATACGCAGTATTTT.

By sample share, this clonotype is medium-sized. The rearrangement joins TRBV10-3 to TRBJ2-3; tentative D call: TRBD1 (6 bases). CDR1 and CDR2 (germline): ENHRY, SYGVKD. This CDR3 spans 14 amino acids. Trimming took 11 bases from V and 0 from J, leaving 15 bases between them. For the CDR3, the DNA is TGTGCCGCGAGACAGGCCTCTAGCACAGATACGCAGTATTTT. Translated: CAARQASSTDTQYF.

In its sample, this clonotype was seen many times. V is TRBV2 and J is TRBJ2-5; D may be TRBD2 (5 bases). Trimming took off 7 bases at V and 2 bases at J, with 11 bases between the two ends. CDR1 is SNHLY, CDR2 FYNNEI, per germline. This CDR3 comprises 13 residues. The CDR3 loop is CASKGDLQETQYF. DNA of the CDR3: TGTGCCAGCAAGGGAGACCTTCAAGAGACCCAGTACTTC. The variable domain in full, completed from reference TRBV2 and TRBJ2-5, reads EPEVTQTPSHQVTQMGQEVILRCVPISNHLYFYWYRQILGQKVEFLVSFYNNEISEKSEIFDDQFSVERPDGSNFTLKIRSTKLEDSAMYFCASKGDLQETQYFGPGTRLLVL.

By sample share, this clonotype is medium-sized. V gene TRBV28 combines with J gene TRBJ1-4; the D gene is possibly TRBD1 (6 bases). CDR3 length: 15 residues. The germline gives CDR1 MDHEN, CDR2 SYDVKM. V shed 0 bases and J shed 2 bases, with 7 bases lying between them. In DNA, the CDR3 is TGTGCCAGCAGTTTATGGACAGGTACTAATGAAAAACTGTTTTTT. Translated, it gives CASSLWTGTNEKLFF.

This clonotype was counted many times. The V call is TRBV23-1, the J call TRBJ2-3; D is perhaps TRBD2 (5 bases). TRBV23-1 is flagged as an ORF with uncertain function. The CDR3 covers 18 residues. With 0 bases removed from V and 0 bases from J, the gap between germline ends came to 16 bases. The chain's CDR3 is CASSQSRAEATSTDTQYF. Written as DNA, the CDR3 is TGCGCCAGCAGTCAATCGAGGGCGGAGGCTACTAGCACAGATACGCAGTATTTT.

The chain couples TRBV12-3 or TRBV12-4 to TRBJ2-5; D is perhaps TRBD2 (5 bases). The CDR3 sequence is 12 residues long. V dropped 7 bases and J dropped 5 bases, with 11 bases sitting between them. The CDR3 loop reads CASTLREETQYF. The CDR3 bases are TGTGCCAGCACCTTGAGGGAGGAGACCCAGTACTTC.

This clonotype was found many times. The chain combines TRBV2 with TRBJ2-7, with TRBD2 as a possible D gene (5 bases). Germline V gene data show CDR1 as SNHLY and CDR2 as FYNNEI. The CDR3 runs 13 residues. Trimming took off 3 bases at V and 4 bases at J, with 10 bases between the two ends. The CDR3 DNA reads TGTGCCAGCAGTGATCGGGGAAGATACGAGCAGTACTTC. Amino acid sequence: CASSDRGRYEQYF.

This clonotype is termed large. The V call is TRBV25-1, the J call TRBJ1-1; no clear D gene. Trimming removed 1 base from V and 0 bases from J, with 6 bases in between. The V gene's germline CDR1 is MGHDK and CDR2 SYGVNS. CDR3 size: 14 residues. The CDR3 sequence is CASSEFTLNTEAFF. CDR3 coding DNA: TGTGCCAGCAGTGAATTCACCCTGAACACTGAAGCTTTCTTT.

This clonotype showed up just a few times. CDR3 in DNA: TGTGCCAGCAGTCCCAGTTACGGAGGGGCTGGAGCTTTCTTT. Translated: CASSPSYGGAGAFF. The V call is TRBV28, the J call TRBJ1-1; a weak D match, TRBD1 (5 bases). Germline-derived CDR1 and CDR2 are MDHEN and SYDVKM. The CDR3 extends over 14 amino acids. V was trimmed by 5 bases and J by 10 bases, leaving 20 bases between them. Full variable domain (outside the CDR3, taken from reference TRBV28 and TRBJ1-1): DVKVTQSSRYLVKRTGEKVFLECVQDMDHENMFWYRQDPGLGLRLIYFSYDVKMKEKGDIPEGYSVSREKKERFSLILESASTNQTSMYLCASSPSYGGAGAFFGQGTRLTVV.